In its sample, the clone carrying this TCR beta chain was seen a few times. The antigen is undetermined. The germline V gene has CDR1 DFQATT and CDR2 SNEGSKA (reference sequence). The CDR3 is 11 amino acids. Trimming cost V 7 bases and J 1 base, with 6 bases left between them. The source of the sample is a study of beta chain features in type 1 diabetes. Study results and caveats: All four CD4+ subsets of Type 1 diabetes patients contained TCRB CDR3s that were moderately but significantly shorter.

The authors reverse transcribed all of the isolated RNA, so sequencing captured expressed TCRB transcripts. The data were produced by immunoSEQ multiplex PCR, yet TCRdb's version contains in-frame clones alone and is incomplete. The table shows about 710,000 clones, with over 12% occurring only once. Sample: naive CD4+ T cells from blood. The chain couples TRBV20-1 to TRBJ2-3; no clear D gene. The source of this sequence is a man between 18 and 35 years old with type 1 diabetes. The CDR3 region has the DNA TGCAGTGGGGCCGGCACAGATACGCAGTATTTT. Translating it yields CSGAGTDTQYF.